A single sample is the source of the 21 T cell receptor beta chains below, sequenced in a study of cytomegalovirus exposure and HLA in healthy donors. The PCR was carried out with 60 Vbeta primers and 13 Jbeta primers. Some clones are missing from TCRdb's copy, which holds only in-frame ones; the method was immunoSEQ multiplex PCR. The table lists approximately 120,000 clones, 70% to 80% of them singletons, with around 3.6% in the top ten. The source material was PBMCs. These receptors were taken from a man aged 35 to 55 in good health and CMV-seronegative.

The chain joins TRBV18 to TRBJ2-5; TRBD2 might be the D (6 bases). Per germline, CDR1 KGHSH and CDR2 LQKENI. The CDR3 is 15 residues long. V was trimmed by 3 bases and J by 4 bases, leaving 15 bases between them. CDR3 residues: CASSPGVGRLETQYF. For the CDR3, the DNA is TGTGCCAGCTCACCCGGCGTCGGGAGATTAGAGACCCAGTACTTC.

V is TRBV28 and J is TRBJ2-5; TRBD1 might be the D (7 bases). Trimming removed 5 bases from V and 2 bases from J, with 15 bases in between. Germline CDR1 MDHEN, CDR2 SYDVKM. This CDR3 is 15 amino acids long. The CDR3 nucleotides are TGTGCCAGCAGTACAGGCGGGACAGCACAAGAGACCCAGTACTTC. This gives the protein CASSTGGTAQETQYF.

This rearrangement joins TRBV7-9 to TRBJ1-2; a weak D match, TRBD1 (5 bases). The CDR3 sequence is 12 residues long. With 9 bases removed from V and 3 bases from J, the gap between germline ends came to 11 bases. Germline V gives CDR1 SEHNR, CDR2 FQNEAQ (reference sequence). Here the CDR3 reads CASPGGDYGYTF. The CDR3 DNA reads as TGTGCCAGTCCTGGAGGGGACTATGGCTACACCTTC.

This clone showed up just a few times. The chain uses TRBV7-9 and TRBJ1-4, with a weak D call TRBD1 (6 bases). The germline gives CDR1 SEHNR, CDR2 FQNEAQ (reference sequence). This CDR3 has 14 amino acids. V lost 6 bases, J lost 8 bases, and 16 bases lay in between. The chain's CDR3 is CASRPGDSKEKLFF. In DNA form, the CDR3 reads TGTGCCAGCAGACCAGGGGATTCAAAAGAAAAACTGTTTTTT.

The chain employs TRBV2 and TRBJ2-7; TRBD1 matches at 8 bases. The V gene's germline CDR1 is SNHLY and CDR2 FYNNEI. This CDR3 is built from 13 residues. J gave up 4 bases and V 6 bases, and 5 bases lay outside the gene matches. The CDR3 loop reads CASRQGGGYEQYF. CDR3 sequence (DNA): TGTGCCAGCAGACAGGGGGGTGGGTACGAGCAGTACTTC. Filled out from reference TRBV2 and TRBJ2-7, the complete variable domain reads EPEVTQTPSHQVTQMGQEVILRCVPISNHLYFYWYRQILGQKVEFLVSFYNNEISEKSEIFDDQFSVERPDGSNFTLKIRSTKLEDSAMYFCASRQGGGYEQYFGPGTRLTVT.

The J gene is TRBJ2-3, the V gene TRBV7-3; D is possibly TRBD2 (6 bases). V lost 6 bases to trimming and J lost 5 bases, with 15 bases between them. Germline V gene sequence: CDR1 SGHTA, CDR2 FQGTGA. The CDR3 length is 14 residues. The CDR3 loop is CASRAGGVRDTQYF. As DNA, the CDR3 is TGTGCCAGCAGGGCGGGCGGGGTTAGAGATACGCAGTATTTT. The full variable domain, in which reference TRBV7-3 and TRBJ2-3 provide the parts outside the CDR3, is GAGVSQTPSNKVTEKGKYVELRCDPISGHTALYWYRQSLGQGPEFLIYFQGTGAADDSGLPNDRFFAVRPEGSVSTLKIQRTERGDSAVYLCASRAGGVRDTQYFGPGTRLTVL.

The chain joins TRBV27 to TRBJ2-1; 7 bases match TRBD2. Germline V gene lookup returns CDR1 MNHEY and CDR2 SMNVEV (reference sequence). V dropped 10 bases and J dropped 0; count of bases not matched to a gene: 15. The CDR3 sequence is 17 residues long. Here the CDR3 reads CATPGPKGLFSYNEQFF. The DNA for the CDR3 is TGTGCCACCCCAGGCCCCAAGGGACTATTCTCCTACAATGAGCAGTTCTTC.

V and J are TRBV6-4 and TRBJ2-2; unclear D gene. This CDR3 contains 14 residues. Trimming took 7 bases from V and 4 from J, leaving 13 bases between them. Germline V gene lookup returns CDR1 MRHNA and CDR2 SNTAGT. The CDR3 sequence is CASTARGGTGELFF. The CDR3, as DNA: TGTGCCAGCACCGCCCGAGGCGGCACCGGGGAGCTGTTTTTT.

The V gene is TRBV9, the J gene TRBJ2-7; D is unclear. This CDR3 contains 14 residues. CDR1 SGDLS and CDR2 YYNGEE come from the germline V gene. Trimming stripped 4 bases from V and 2 bases from J, with 13 bases between. In nucleotides, the CDR3 is TGTGCCAGCAGCCCGACTGTCTCTCCCTACGAGCAGTACTTC. The encoded protein is CASSPTVSPYEQYF.

About this clone: Relative to the germline gene, one junction end is altered; a read error may explain this. The V and J genes are TRBV7-9 and TRBJ2-5; D call uncertain. CDR3 length equals 12 residues. CDR1 and CDR2 (germline): SEHNR, FQNEAQ (reference sequence). CDR3 sequence (DNA): TGTTCCAGCAGCTTTGGCTCGGAGACCCAGTACTTC. Its protein is CSSSFGSETQYF.

This chain joins TRBV4-1 and TRBJ1-6; 7 nucleotides match TRBD1. Unmatched junction bases numbered 10, after V lost 8 bases and J lost 9 bases. In germline, CDR1 is MGHRA, CDR2 YSYEKL. The CDR3 loop spans 14 amino acids. The CDR3 nucleotides are TGCGCCAGCGCGGCGGGCCAGGGGGGTTCACCCCTCCACTTT. Translating gives CASAAGQGGSPLHF.

This clone was counted only a few times. The chain recombines TRBV5-4 with TRBJ2-2; 12 bases are a match to TRBD1. The trim removed 3 bases at V and 6 bases at J, leaving 6 bases unmatched. This CDR3 comprises 16 residues. The germline V gene encodes CDR1 SGHNT and CDR2 YYREEE (reference sequence). The DNA of the CDR3 is TGTGCCAGCAGCTCGGGACAGGGGGCGTTTGCCGGGGAGCTGTTTTTT. Translation gives CASSSGQGAFAGELFF.

This clone has more than one count but fewer than ten. CDR3 residues: CASSQDHSGSGEQYF. The CDR3 DNA reads as TGCGCCAGCAGCCAAGATCACTCAGGGTCGGGTGAGCAGTACTTC. The V call is TRBV4-3, the J call TRBJ2-7; perhaps TRBD1 as D (5 bases). V shed 0 bases and J shed 7 bases, with 16 bases lying between them. This CDR3 region has 15 residues. Germline lookup yields CDR1 LGHNA and CDR2 YSLEER.

The genes are TRBV27 and TRBJ2-1; D is perhaps TRBD2 (7 bases). Germline V gene lookup returns CDR1 MNHEY and CDR2 SMNVEV (reference sequence). V was pared by 5 bases and J by 6 bases, with 20 bases between. This CDR3 has 16 residues. CDR3 coding DNA: TGTGCCAGCAGTCCCTATGTGGGGGGGCTCGGCAATGAGCAGTTCTTC. Amino acids: CASSPYVGGLGNEQFF.

The rearrangement uses TRBV20-1 and TRBJ2-5; no firm D call. The CDR3 consists of 10 residues. Germline lookup yields CDR1 DFQATT and CDR2 SNEGSKA (reference sequence). The CDR3: CRTGVETQYF. The DNA of the CDR3 is TGCAGGACTGGCGTAGAGACCCAGTACTTC.

The chain recombines TRBV6-1 with TRBJ1-5; TRBD1 is a possible D gene (5 bases). The CDR3 spans 18 residues. V gave up 4 bases and J gave up 2 bases, with 21 bases separating them. In germline, CDR1 is MNHNS, CDR2 SASEGT. The CDR3, as DNA: TGTGCCAGCAGTGGACAGTCGGGGGATCGGGTGGGCAATCAGCCCCAGCATTTT. Its translation is CASSGQSGDRVGNQPQHF.

This chain uses TRBV7-9 with TRBJ1-6, with no clear D. Germline CDR1 is SEHNR and CDR2 is FQNEAQ (reference sequence). The CDR3 sequence is 15 residues long. Between the trimmed V and J ends, which lost 0 bases and 7 bases, there was a span of 10 bases. CDR3 amino acids: CASSLAEGPNSPLHF. The DNA of the CDR3 is TGTGCCAGCAGCTTAGCGGAGGGCCCCAATTCACCCCTCCACTTT.

The rearrangement joins TRBV7-9 to TRBJ1-3, with 9 bases fitting TRBD1. The CDR3 has 14 residues. Looked up from germline, CDR1 is SEHNR and CDR2 is FQNEAQ (reference sequence). Losses at the gene ends were 5 bases for V and 11 bases for J; bases not matched to a gene: 10. In nucleotides, the CDR3 is TGTGCCAGCAGCCCCGGGACAGGGAGGGCCTCCATATATTTT. Translated, it gives CASSPGTGRASIYF.

The chain links TRBV7-3 to TRBJ2-1; D possibly corresponds to TRBD2 (7 bases). Germline V CDR1 and CDR2: SGHTA, FQGTGA. V was trimmed by 2 bases and J by 6 bases, leaving 17 bases between them. This CDR3 has 16 amino acids. This chain's CDR3 is CASSLGSAGAPNEQFF. DNA for the CDR3: TGTGCCAGCAGCTTAGGTTCGGCGGGGGCGCCCAATGAGCAGTTCTTC.

The chain uses TRBV2 and TRBJ1-2, with D possibly being TRBD1 (6 bases). The CDR3 loop spans 12 amino acids. Germline assignment: CDR1 SNHLY and CDR2 FYNNEI. Trimming took 4 bases from V and 10 from J, leaving 13 bases between them. The CDR3 nucleotides read TGTGCCAGCAGTGTGGCACAGGGTGTCTACACCTTC. Protein sequence: CASSVAQGVYTF. The whole variable domain, remainder taken from reference TRBV2 and TRBJ1-2, is EPEVTQTPSHQVTQMGQEVILRCVPISNHLYFYWYRQILGQKVEFLVSFYNNEISEKSEIFDDQFSVERPDGSNFTLKIRSTKLEDSAMYFCASSVAQGVYTFGSGTRLTVV.

The V and J genes are TRBV5-1 and TRBJ2-7; no clear D. There are 12 residues in the CDR3. V lost 6 bases and J 0 bases, leaving 7 bases between the germline ends. Germline V lookup: CDR1 SGHRS, CDR2 YFSETQ. In nucleotides, the CDR3 is TGCGCCAGCAAGCTGAGCTCCTACGAGCAGTACTTC. Translated: CASKLSSYEQYF. Combining the CDR3 with reference TRBV5-1 and TRBJ2-7 gives the whole variable domain KAGVTQTPRYLIKTRGQQVTLSCSPISGHRSVSWYQQTPGQGLQFLFEYFSETQRNKGNFPGRFSGRQFSNSRSEMNVSTLELGDSALYLCASKLSSYEQYFGPGTRLTVT.